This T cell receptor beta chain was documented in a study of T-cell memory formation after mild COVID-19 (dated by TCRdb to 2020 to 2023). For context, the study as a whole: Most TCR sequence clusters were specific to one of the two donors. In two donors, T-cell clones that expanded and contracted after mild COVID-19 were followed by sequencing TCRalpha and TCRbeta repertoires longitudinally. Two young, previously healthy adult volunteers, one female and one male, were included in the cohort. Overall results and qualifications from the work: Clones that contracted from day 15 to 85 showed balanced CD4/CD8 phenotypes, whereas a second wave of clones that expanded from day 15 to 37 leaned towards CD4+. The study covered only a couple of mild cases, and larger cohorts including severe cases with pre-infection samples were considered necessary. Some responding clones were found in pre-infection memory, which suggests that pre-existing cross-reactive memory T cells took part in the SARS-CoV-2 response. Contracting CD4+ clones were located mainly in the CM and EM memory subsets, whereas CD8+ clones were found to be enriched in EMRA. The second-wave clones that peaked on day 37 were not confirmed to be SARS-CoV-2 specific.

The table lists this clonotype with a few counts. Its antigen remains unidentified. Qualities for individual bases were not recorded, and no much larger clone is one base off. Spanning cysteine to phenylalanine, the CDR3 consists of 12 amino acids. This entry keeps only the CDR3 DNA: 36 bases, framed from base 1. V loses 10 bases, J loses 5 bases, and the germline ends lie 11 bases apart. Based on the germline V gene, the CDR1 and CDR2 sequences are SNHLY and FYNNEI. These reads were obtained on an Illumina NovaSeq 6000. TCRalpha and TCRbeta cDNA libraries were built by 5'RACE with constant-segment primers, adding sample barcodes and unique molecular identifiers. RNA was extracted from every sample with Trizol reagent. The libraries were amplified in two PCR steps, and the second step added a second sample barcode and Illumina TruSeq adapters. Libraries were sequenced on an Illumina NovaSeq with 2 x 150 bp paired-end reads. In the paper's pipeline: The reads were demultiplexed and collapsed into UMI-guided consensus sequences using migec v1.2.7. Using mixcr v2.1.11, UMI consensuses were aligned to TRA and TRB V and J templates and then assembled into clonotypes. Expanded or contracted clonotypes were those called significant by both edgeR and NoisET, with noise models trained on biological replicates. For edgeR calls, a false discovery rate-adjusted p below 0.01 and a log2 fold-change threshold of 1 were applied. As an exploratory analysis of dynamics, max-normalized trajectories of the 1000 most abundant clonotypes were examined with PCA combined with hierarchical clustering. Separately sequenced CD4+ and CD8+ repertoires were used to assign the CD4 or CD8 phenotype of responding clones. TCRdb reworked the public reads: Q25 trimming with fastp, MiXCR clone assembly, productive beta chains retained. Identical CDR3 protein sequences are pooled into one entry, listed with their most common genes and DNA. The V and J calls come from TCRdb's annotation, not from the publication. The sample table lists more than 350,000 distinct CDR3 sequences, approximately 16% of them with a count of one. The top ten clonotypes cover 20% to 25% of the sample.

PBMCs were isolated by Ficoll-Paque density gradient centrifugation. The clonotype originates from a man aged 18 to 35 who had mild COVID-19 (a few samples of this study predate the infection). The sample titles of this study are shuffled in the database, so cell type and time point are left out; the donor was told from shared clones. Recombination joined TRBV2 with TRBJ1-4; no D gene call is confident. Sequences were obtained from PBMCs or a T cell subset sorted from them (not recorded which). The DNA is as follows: TGTGCCACGCGAAGAGCGAATGAAAAACTGTTTTTT. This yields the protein CATRRANEKLFF. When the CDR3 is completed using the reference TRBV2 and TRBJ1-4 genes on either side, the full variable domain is EPEVTQTPSHQVTQMGQEVILRCVPISNHLYFYWYRQILGQKVEFLVSFYNNEISEKSEIFDDQFSVERPDGSNFTLKIRSTKLEDSAMYFCATRRANEKLFFGSGTQLSVL.